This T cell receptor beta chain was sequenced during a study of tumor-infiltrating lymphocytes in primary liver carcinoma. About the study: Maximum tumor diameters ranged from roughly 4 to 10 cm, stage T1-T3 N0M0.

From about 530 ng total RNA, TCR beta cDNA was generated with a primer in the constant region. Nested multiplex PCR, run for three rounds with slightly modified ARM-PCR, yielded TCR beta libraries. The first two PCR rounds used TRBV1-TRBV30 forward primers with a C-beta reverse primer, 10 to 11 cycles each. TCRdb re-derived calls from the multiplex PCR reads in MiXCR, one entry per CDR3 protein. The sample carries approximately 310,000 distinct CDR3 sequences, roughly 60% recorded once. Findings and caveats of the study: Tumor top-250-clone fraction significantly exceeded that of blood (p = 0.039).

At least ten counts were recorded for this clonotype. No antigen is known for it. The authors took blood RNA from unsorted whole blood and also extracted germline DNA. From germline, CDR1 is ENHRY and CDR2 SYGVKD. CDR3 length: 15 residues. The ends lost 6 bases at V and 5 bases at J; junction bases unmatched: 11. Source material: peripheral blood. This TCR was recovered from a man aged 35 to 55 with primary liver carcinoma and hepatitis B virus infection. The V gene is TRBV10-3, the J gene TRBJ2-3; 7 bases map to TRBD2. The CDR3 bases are TGTGCCATCAGGGCGAGGGACTCGGGGGGAGATACGCAGTATTTT. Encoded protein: CAIRARDSGGDTQYF.